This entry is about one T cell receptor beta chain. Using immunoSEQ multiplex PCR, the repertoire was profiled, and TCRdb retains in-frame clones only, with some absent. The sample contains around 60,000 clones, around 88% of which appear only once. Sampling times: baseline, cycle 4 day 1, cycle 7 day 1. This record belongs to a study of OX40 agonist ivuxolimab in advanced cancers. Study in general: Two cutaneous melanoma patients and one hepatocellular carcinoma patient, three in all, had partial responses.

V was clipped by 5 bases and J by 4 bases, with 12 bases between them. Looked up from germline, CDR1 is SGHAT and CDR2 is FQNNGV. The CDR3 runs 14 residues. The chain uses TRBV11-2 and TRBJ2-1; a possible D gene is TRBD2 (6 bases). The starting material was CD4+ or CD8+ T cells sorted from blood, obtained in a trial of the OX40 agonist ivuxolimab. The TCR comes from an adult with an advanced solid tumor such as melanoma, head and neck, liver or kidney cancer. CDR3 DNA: TGTGCCAGCAGCCCCGGCGGGGTGTACAATGAGCAGTTCTTC. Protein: CASSPGGVYNEQFF. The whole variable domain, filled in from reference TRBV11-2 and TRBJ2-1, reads EAGVAQSPRYKIIEKRQSVAFWCNPISGHATLYWYQQILGQGPKLLIQFQNNGVVDDSQLPKDRFSAERLKGVDSTLKIQPAKLEDSAVYLCASSPGGVYNEQFFGPGTRLTVL.